Each of the 9 T cell receptor beta chains below was sequenced from the same sample in a study of blood T cell repertoires in COVID-19. Clones were sequenced by immunoSEQ multiplex PCR, and TCRdb holds only the in-frame ones, with some missing. Here the sample spans hundreds of thousands of clones, 70% to 90% being singletons. Source material: PBMCs or T cells enriched from blood (not recorded which). The receptors shown here come from a woman aged 55-69 years who had recovered from COVID-19.

This chain links TRBV11-2 with TRBJ1-3, with D perhaps matching TRBD1 (5 bases). The CDR3 is 13 amino acids. CDR1 is SGHAT, CDR2 FQNNGV, per germline. V lost 5 bases and J 9 bases, leaving 14 bases between the germline ends. The CDR3 DNA reads TGTGCCAGCAGCCCTGGGGGGAGTGGCACCATATATTTT. It codes for CASSPGGSGTIYF.

The V gene is TRBV12-3 or TRBV12-4, the J gene TRBJ1-1, with D possibly matching TRBD1 (6 bases). With 5 bases removed from V and 8 bases from J, the gap between germline ends came to 12 bases. The CDR3 contains 12 residues. CDR3 sequence: CASSIGTSEAFF. DNA for the CDR3: TGTGCCAGCAGTATTGGGACATCGGAAGCTTTCTTT.

The chain joins TRBV28 to TRBJ1-1, with TRBD1 matching 7 bases. The CDR3 consists of 12 residues. V trimming: 6 bases; J trimming: 6 bases; junction bases outside the gene matches: 4. The germline V gene has CDR1 MDHEN and CDR2 SYDVKM. CDR3 bases: TGTGCCAGCAGGTATCAGGGGGCTGAAGCTTTCTTT. Residues: CASRYQGAEAFF.

This rearrangement joins TRBV2 to TRBJ2-7; a weak D match, TRBD1 (5 bases). V was pared by 6 bases and J by 3 bases, with 21 bases between. CDR1 is SNHLY and CDR2 is FYNNEI in the germline V gene. The CDR3 has 16 residues. The CDR3: CASSPDVQGIGYEQYF. CDR3 nucleotide sequence: TGTGCCAGCAGCCCCGACGTTCAGGGAATAGGCTACGAGCAGTACTTC.

This clone was counted a single time. This chain connects TRBV18 to TRBJ2-1; the D is unclear. The CDR3 has 16 residues. V was cut by 3 bases and J by 5 bases, with 17 bases left in between. From germline, CDR1 is KGHSH and CDR2 LQKENI. The CDR3 DNA reads TGTGCCAGCTCACCTCGCCTACTAATGGATGACAATGAGCAGTTCTTC. Its protein product is CASSPRLLMDDNEQFF.

This chain links TRBV11-2 with TRBJ1-2; the D gene is possibly TRBD1 (5 bases). Germline-derived CDR1 and CDR2 are SGHAT and FQNNGV. The CDR3 has 13 residues. V lost 4 bases and J 2 bases, leaving 8 bases between the germline ends. This CDR3 is CASSWGGNYGYTF. The CDR3 nucleotides read TGTGCCAGCAGCTGGGGGGGAAACTATGGCTACACCTTC.

The rearrangement uses TRBV23-1 and TRBJ1-6; 8 bases fit TRBD1. TRBV23-1 is reported as an ORF; its role is uncertain. This CDR3 is built from 19 residues. V lost 6 bases and J lost 7; bases outside the gene matches: 20. The CDR3: CASSLKSIRGQVSNSPLHF. In nucleotides, the CDR3 is TGCGCCAGCAGCCTCAAGTCAATCAGGGGGCAGGTTTCGAATTCACCCCTCCACTTT.

The chain carries TRBV27 and TRBJ1-2; possible D gene TRBD1, 6 bases. The CDR3 runs 13 residues. Germline CDR1 MNHEY, CDR2 SMNVEV (reference sequence). Trimming pared 4 bases from V and 5 bases from J, leaving 11 bases between. In nucleotides, the CDR3 is TGTGCCAGCAGTTCTACAGGGAGATATGGCTACACCTTC. Translated: CASSSTGRYGYTF.

This sequence joins TRBV6-5 and TRBJ2-7, with 12 bases identical to TRBD2. The V gene end was trimmed by 8 bases and the J gene end by 6 bases; junction bases not matched to a gene: 8. The CDR3 has 14 amino acids. Per the germline V gene, CDR1 is MNHEY and CDR2 is SVGAGI. The DNA for the CDR3 is TGTGCCAGCTCACTCCTAGCGGGGGGGCGCGAGCAGTACTTC. It yields the protein CASSLLAGGREQYF.